These 27 T cell receptor beta chains originate from one sample sequenced in a study of cytomegalovirus exposure and HLA in healthy donors (dated by TCRdb to between 2016 and 2019). Library construction relied on the immunoSEQ multiplex PCR assay. For the multiplex PCR, a mixture combining 60 forward primers for TCR Vbeta segments and 13 reverse primers for TCR Jbeta segments was used. What TCRdb holds here is the immuneACCESS table cut down to in-frame rearrangements. Part of the clones is not present; checked against another copy, under half of the missing clones reflect an unresolved V gene, and the others are unexplained. In all, the sample holds some 130,000 clones, and around 77% of those were seen once. The ten largest clonotypes hold approximately 1.2% of the sample. Source material: PBMCs. These receptors originate from a man aged 50 to 60 in good health and CMV-seronegative.

The chain combines TRBV7-9 with TRBJ2-2; D is ambiguous. CDR1 is SEHNR and CDR2 is FQNEAQ in the germline V gene (reference sequence). This CDR3 spans 14 amino acids. Deletions cut 2 bases from V and 7 bases from J, with 11 bases between. DNA for the CDR3: TGTGCCAGCAGCTTATTGGCCAATATCGGGGAGCTGTTTTTT. Its translation: CASSLLANIGELFF.

This chain connects TRBV18 to TRBJ2-5, with 8 positions matching TRBD1. The CDR3 has 15 amino acids. Germline lookup yields CDR1 KGHSH and CDR2 LQKENI. V shed 4 bases, J shed 5 bases, and the junction held 9 bases outside the gene matches. This CDR3 reads CASSLAGTGGETQYF. CDR3 DNA: TGTGCCAGCTCACTGGCCGGGACAGGAGGGGAGACCCAGTACTTC.

This sequence joins TRBV5-1 and TRBJ2-3; 9 nucleotides match TRBD1. The V segment lost 0 bases and the J segment 4 bases; nucleotides outside the gene matches: 6. Germline V gene data show CDR1 as SGHRS and CDR2 as YFSETQ. CDR3 length equals 16 residues. CDR3 in amino acids: CASSLAGTGWSDTQYF. The CDR3 nucleotides read TGCGCCAGCAGCTTGGCCGGGACAGGGTGGTCAGATACGCAGTATTTT.

This CDR3 reads CASTVSTGGIGELFF. CDR3 nucleotides: TGTGCCAGCACTGTATCTACAGGGGGCATCGGGGAGCTGTTTTTT. The genes are TRBV2 and TRBJ2-2, with TRBD1 identical over 9 bases. CDR3 length: 15 residues. The germline V gene has CDR1 SNHLY and CDR2 FYNNEI. V trimming: 7 bases; J trimming: 7 bases; junction bases outside the gene matches: 10.

This chain joins TRBV19 and TRBJ1-1; D perhaps matches TRBD1 (5 bases). CDR3 length: 16 amino acids. CDR1 is LNHDA and CDR2 is SQIVND in the germline V gene (reference sequence). Trimming removed 6 bases at V and 1 base at J, with 18 bases between. The CDR3 spells CASSRPRGAGNTEAFF. CDR3 nucleotide sequence: TGTGCCAGTAGCAGACCGCGGGGCGCTGGGAACACTGAAGCTTTCTTT.

The chain uses TRBV5-1 and TRBJ1-2; D is unclear. Germline V gives CDR1 SGHRS, CDR2 YFSETQ. This CDR3 spans 15 amino acids. The V gene lost 3 bases and the J gene lost 8 bases, with 20 bases spanning the gap. Written as DNA, the CDR3 is TGCGCCAGCAGCTGGGCCCTCCAGAGTTTCTACGGCTACACCTTC. Amino acids: CASSWALQSFYGYTF.

The gene calls are TRBV28 and TRBJ2-1; 10 nucleotides agree with TRBD2. Trimming at V came to 6 bases and at J to 4 bases, leaving 3 bases not matched to a gene. The length of the CDR3 is 14 residues. From germline, CDR1 is MDHEN and CDR2 SYDVKM. CDR3: CASRRTSGYNEQFF. CDR3 nucleotide sequence: TGTGCCAGCAGGCGGACTAGCGGTTACAATGAGCAGTTCTTC.

The rearrangement joins TRBV10-3 to TRBJ1-2; TRBD1 matches at 9 bases. Germline CDR1 reads ENHRY; CDR2 reads SYGVKD. V was pared by 2 bases and J by 8 bases, with 9 bases of the junction left unmatched. The length of the CDR3 is 15 residues. The CDR3 reads CAISEITTGGGGYTF. Written as DNA, the CDR3 is TGTGCCATCAGTGAGATTACGACAGGGGGAGGGGGCTACACCTTC.

This chain uses TRBV25-1 with TRBJ1-3; no clear D gene. Germline CDR1 and CDR2: MGHDK and SYGVNS. This CDR3 has 15 residues. V was cut by 10 bases and J by 0 bases, with 16 bases left in between. CDR3 in DNA: TGTGCCATGCTCCGTCGACATAGCTCTGGAAACACCATATATTTT. It specifies CAMLRRHSSGNTIYF.

The chain combines TRBV9 with TRBJ2-7; D unresolved. Trimming left V 2 bases short and J 0 bases short, with 9 bases between. The germline V gene encodes CDR1 SGDLS and CDR2 YYNGEE. This CDR3 comprises 14 residues. The CDR3, as DNA: TGTGCCAGCAGCGTTTCGCCCAGCTCCTACGAGCAGTACTTC. Translating it yields CASSVSPSSYEQYF.

The CDR3 is CASSLGISGTGDARQYF. The DNA of the CDR3 is TGTGCCAGCAGCTTGGGCATCTCCGGGACAGGGGACGCTCGGCAGTACTTC. This chain joins TRBV5-5 and TRBJ2-7; 10 bases are shared with TRBD1. The V gene's germline CDR1 is SGHKS and CDR2 YYEKEE (reference sequence). This CDR3 region has 17 residues. Unmatched junction bases numbered 15, after V lost 0 bases and J lost 9 bases. Looking up the rest from reference TRBV5-5 and TRBJ2-7 gives the full variable domain: DAGVTQSPTHLIKTRGQQVTLRCSPISGHKSVSWYQQVLGQGPQFIFQYYEKEERGRGNFPDRFSARQFPNYSSELNVNALLLGDSALYLCASSLGISGTGDARQYFGPGTRLTVT.

This clone was detected only a few times. CDR3 in DNA: TGCGCCAGCGCCCAGGGTCCTAGCGGCTACAATGAGCAGTTCTTC. Translated, it gives CASAQGPSGYNEQFF. This sequence joins TRBV5-1 and TRBJ2-1; 7 nucleotides line up with TRBD2. From germline, CDR1 is SGHRS and CDR2 YFSETQ. The CDR3 is 15 residues long. V was pared by 7 bases and J by 3 bases, with 10 bases of the junction left unmatched.

The chain is built from TRBV4-1 and TRBJ2-7, with 10 bases identical to TRBD2. The germline gives CDR1 MGHRA, CDR2 YSYEKL. V lost 0 bases and J lost 6; bases outside the gene matches: 8. The CDR3 sequence is 16 residues long. The CDR3, as DNA: TGCGCCAGCAGCCAAGATCCCAGCGGGAGGGGCAGCGAGCAGTACTTC. Translated, it gives CASSQDPSGRGSEQYF.

The chain recombines TRBV7-2 with TRBJ2-3; 7 bases fit TRBD1. CDR1 is SGHTA and CDR2 is FQGNSA in the germline V gene. The V gene end was trimmed by 5 bases and the J gene end by 1 base; junction bases not matched to a gene: 3. The CDR3 has 14 amino acids. CDR3 protein: CASSLDRGTDTQYF. CDR3 bases: TGTGCCAGCAGCCTAGACAGGGGCACAGATACGCAGTATTTT.

The chain links TRBV7-8 to TRBJ1-5; a possible D gene is TRBD1 (6 bases). Trimming removed 5 bases at V and 0 bases at J, with 14 bases between. Germline CDR1 and CDR2: SGHVS and FQNEAQ. CDR3 size: 16 residues. The CDR3 nucleotides are TGTGCCAGCAGCCCCTGGGACATTCATAGCAATCAGCCCCAGCATTTT. Its protein product is CASSPWDIHSNQPQHF.

The rearrangement uses TRBV29-1 and TRBJ2-1; 11 bases are shared with TRBD2. Germline V CDR1 and CDR2: SQVTM, ANQGSEA. CDR3 length: 16 residues. Trimming at V came to 7 bases and at J to 10 bases, leaving 18 bases not matched to a gene. In DNA, the CDR3 is TGCAGCGGAGGCCCCATTAGCGGGAGGGCCTCGGGGGAGCAGTTCTTC. Translation: CSGGPISGRASGEQFF.

This clone has only a few counts. CDR3 coding DNA: TGTGCCAGCAGTGAACAGGGGGCAGCCAAAAACATTCAGTACTTC. This codes for CASSEQGAAKNIQYF. This chain uses TRBV6-1 with TRBJ2-4; 8 positions agree with TRBD1. Germline V gives CDR1 MNHNS, CDR2 SASEGT. The V and J ends lost 2 bases and 0 bases, in that order; junction bases with no gene match: 0. This CDR3 contains 15 residues.

The rearrangement joins TRBV10-2 to TRBJ2-7; D might be TRBD2 (6 bases). Deletions cut 8 bases from V and 7 bases from J, with 18 bases between. Germline V gives CDR1 WSHSY, CDR2 SAAADI. CDR3 length: 13 residues. The CDR3 bases are TGCGCCAGCCGCGCTAGCGCCTCAGGGGAGCAGTACTTC. Translated, it gives CASRASASGEQYF.

This chain links TRBV10-1 with TRBJ2-2; 13 bases line up with TRBD2. Per germline, CDR1 WNHNN and CDR2 SYGVQD (reference sequence). V trimming: 8 bases; J trimming: 7 bases; junction bases outside the gene matches: 7. This CDR3 contains 15 residues. The CDR3 DNA reads as TGCGCCAGCGGGACTAGCGGGACCGGGGGCGGGGAGCTGTTTTTT. It encodes CASGTSGTGGGELFF.

V is TRBV19 and J is TRBJ2-5, with D perhaps matching TRBD2 (6 bases). CDR1 LNHDA and CDR2 SQIVND come from the germline V gene (reference sequence). Trimming took off 6 bases at V and 5 bases at J, with 19 bases between the two ends. The length of the CDR3 is 15 residues. CDR3 loop: CASRGRSEGLETQYF. As DNA, the CDR3 is TGTGCCAGTAGGGGGAGGTCTGAAGGGTTGGAGACCCAGTACTTC.

V is TRBV6-1 and J is TRBJ2-3; the D gene is possibly TRBD2 (6 bases). The V end was cut by 3 bases, the J end by 6 bases, with 13 bases between. The germline CDR1 and CDR2 sequences are MNHNS and SASEGT. This CDR3 has 14 residues. Here the CDR3 reads CASSDGSGRDTQYF. The DNA for the CDR3 is TGTGCCAGCAGTGATGGGTCAGGGAGGGATACGCAGTATTTT.

The chain recombines TRBV30 with TRBJ1-4; possible D gene TRBD1, 5 bases. V was cut by 3 bases and J by 6 bases, with 14 bases left in between. CDR1 and CDR2 from the germline V gene are GTSNPN and SVGIG (reference sequence). The CDR3 consists of 14 residues. The CDR3 sequence: CAWRDNQRHEKLFF. CDR3 nucleotides: TGTGCCTGGAGGGACAACCAGAGGCATGAAAAACTGTTTTTT.

The chain joins TRBV4-3 to TRBJ2-1; 8 bases align to TRBD2. Germline CDR1 reads LGHNA; CDR2 reads YSLEER. The CDR3 totals 15 residues. After removal of 1 base from V and 4 bases from J, the junction contained 3 bases not matched to a gene. The CDR3 DNA reads as TGCGCCAGCAGCCAAGCAGCGGGAGTATACAATGAGCAGTTCTTC. Amino acids: CASSQAAGVYNEQFF.

The V gene is TRBV19, the J gene TRBJ2-1; D ambiguous. V lost 3 bases and J lost 1, with 19 bases in between. In germline, CDR1 is LNHDA, CDR2 SQIVND (reference sequence). The CDR3 is 18 residues long. The CDR3 spells CASSMRHVNSPSYNEQFF. DNA of the CDR3: TGTGCCAGTAGTATGCGCCACGTCAACAGTCCGTCCTACAATGAGCAGTTCTTC. The full variable domain, completed using reference TRBV19 and TRBJ2-1, is DGGITQSPKYLFRKEGQNVTLSCEQNLNHDAMYWYRQDPGQGLRLIYYSQIVNDFQKGDIAEGYSVSREKKESFPLTVTSAQKNPTAFYLCASSMRHVNSPSYNEQFFGPGTRLTVL.

The genes are TRBV19 and TRBJ1-4; D not resolved. Trimming took off 4 bases at V and 0 bases at J, with 6 bases between the two ends. The CDR3 is 14 residues long. Per the germline V gene, CDR1 is LNHDA and CDR2 is SQIVND (reference sequence). This chain's CDR3 is CASSTGATNEKLFF. The CDR3 nucleotides read TGTGCCAGTAGTACAGGTGCAACTAATGAAAAACTGTTTTTT.

This sequence joins TRBV5-1 and TRBJ2-1; 9 positions match TRBD2. Losses at the gene ends were 0 bases for V and 8 bases for J; bases not matched to a gene: 6. This CDR3 spans 15 amino acids. Germline V gene sequence: CDR1 SGHRS, CDR2 YFSETQ. The CDR3 DNA sequence: TGCGCCAGCAGCTTGGCTAGCGGGAATATATATGAGCAGTTCTTC. Translated, it gives CASSLASGNIYEQFF. Looking up the rest from reference TRBV5-1 and TRBJ2-1 gives the full variable domain: KAGVTQTPRYLIKTRGQQVTLSCSPISGHRSVSWYQQTPGQGLQFLFEYFSETQRNKGNFPGRFSGRQFSNSRSEMNVSTLELGDSALYLCASSLASGNIYEQFFGPGTRLTVL.

This clone was counted once. The rearrangement links TRBV9 to TRBJ2-3; possibly TRBD2 for D (5 bases). Germline CDR1 is SGDLS and CDR2 is YYNGEE. CDR3 length: 14 amino acids. Trimming left V 2 bases short and J 1 base short, with 8 bases between. Here the CDR3 DNA reads TGTGCCAGCAGCGTTATTAGCGGCACAGATACGCAGTATTTT. Protein sequence: CASSVISGTDTQYF.